This T cell receptor (beta chain) was obtained from a study of blood T cell repertoires in COVID-19. As for the study in general: The United States, Italy and Spain provided the acute and convalescent COVID-19 samples.

Data came from immunoSEQ multiplex PCR; TCRdb stores just in-frame clones and leaves some out. The sample records roughly 300,000 clones, roughly 83% being singletons. This receptor was identified in a human donor with COVID-19, enrolled during active disease. The donor label of this sample is uncertain. Sequencing was carried out using peripheral blood.

The DNA of the CDR3 is TGTGCCAGTAGTATAAACCGGGAGGGACTTCCGAACTCATACGAGCAGTACTTC. This translates into CASSINREGLPNSYEQYF. The genes are TRBV19 and TRBJ2-7; the match to TRBD2 covers 8 bases. The V gene end was trimmed by 2 bases and the J gene end by 4 bases; junction bases not matched to a gene: 16. The CDR3 consists of 18 residues. Germline V CDR1 and CDR2: LNHDA, SQIVND (reference sequence).